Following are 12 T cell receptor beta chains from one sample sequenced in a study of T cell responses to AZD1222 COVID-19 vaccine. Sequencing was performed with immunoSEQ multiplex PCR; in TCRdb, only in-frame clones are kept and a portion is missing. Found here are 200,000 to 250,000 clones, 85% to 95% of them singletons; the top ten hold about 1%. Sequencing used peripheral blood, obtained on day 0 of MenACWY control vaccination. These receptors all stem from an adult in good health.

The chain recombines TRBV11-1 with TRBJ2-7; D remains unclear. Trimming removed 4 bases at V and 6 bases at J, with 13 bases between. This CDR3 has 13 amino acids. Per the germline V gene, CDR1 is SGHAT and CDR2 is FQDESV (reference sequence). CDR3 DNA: TGTGCCAGCAGCTGGAGTGTAGCTGCCGAGCAGTACTTC. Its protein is CASSWSVAAEQYF.

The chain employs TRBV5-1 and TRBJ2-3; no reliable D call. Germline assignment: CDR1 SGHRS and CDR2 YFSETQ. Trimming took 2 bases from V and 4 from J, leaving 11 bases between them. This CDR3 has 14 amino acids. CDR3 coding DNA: TGCGCCAGCAGCTTTCTCGGGCACCCAGATACGCAGTATTTT. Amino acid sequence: CASSFLGHPDTQYF.

CDR3 sequence (DNA): TGTGCCAGCAGCTTAAGGGCGCGGGGGACTGAAGCTTTCTTT. It is translated as CASSLRARGTEAFF. The rearrangement uses TRBV7-3 and TRBJ1-1, with D perhaps TRBD1 (5 bases). There are 14 residues in the CDR3. From germline, CDR1 is SGHTA and CDR2 FQGTGA. Trimming stripped 1 base from V and 5 bases from J, with 11 bases between. The variable domain in full, completed from reference TRBV7-3 and TRBJ1-1, reads GAGVSQTPSNKVTEKGKYVELRCDPISGHTALYWYRQSLGQGPEFLIYFQGTGAADDSGLPNDRFFAVRPEGSVSTLKIQRTERGDSAVYLCASSLRARGTEAFFGQGTRLTVV.

For the CDR3, the DNA is TGCAGTGCTAGTAGTGGGGGCAATCAGCCCCAGCATTTT. It is translated as CSASSGGNQPQHF. V is TRBV20-1 and J is TRBJ1-5; D remains ambiguous. Per the germline V gene, CDR1 is DFQATT and CDR2 is SNEGSKA (reference sequence). Trimming shortened V by 3 bases and J by 2 bases, and 8 bases separated the two germline ends. CDR3 size: 13 residues.

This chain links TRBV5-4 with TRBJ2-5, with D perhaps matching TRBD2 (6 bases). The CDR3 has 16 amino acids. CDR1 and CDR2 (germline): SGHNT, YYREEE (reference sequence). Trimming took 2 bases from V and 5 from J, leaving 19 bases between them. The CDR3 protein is CASSFYPGGSAETQYF. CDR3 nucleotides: TGTGCCAGCAGCTTTTATCCAGGAGGGAGCGCGGAGACCCAGTACTTC.

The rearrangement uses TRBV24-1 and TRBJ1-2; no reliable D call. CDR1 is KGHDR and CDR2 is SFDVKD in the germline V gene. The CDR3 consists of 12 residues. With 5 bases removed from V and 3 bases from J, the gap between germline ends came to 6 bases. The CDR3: CATSGGHYGYTF. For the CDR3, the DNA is TGTGCCACCAGTGGAGGGCACTATGGCTACACCTTC.

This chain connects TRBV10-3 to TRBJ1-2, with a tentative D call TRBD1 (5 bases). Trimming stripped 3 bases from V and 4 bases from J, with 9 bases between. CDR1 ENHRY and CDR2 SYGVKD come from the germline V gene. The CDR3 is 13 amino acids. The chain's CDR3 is CAISEAGRYGYTF. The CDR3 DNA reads TGTGCCATCAGTGAAGCAGGGCGCTATGGCTACACCTTC.

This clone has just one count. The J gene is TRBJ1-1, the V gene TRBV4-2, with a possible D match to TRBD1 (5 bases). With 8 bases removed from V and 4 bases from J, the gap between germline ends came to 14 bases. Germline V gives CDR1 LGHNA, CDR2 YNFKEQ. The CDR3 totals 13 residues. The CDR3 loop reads CASGIGALTEAFF. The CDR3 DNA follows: TGTGCCAGCGGGATAGGGGCCCTCACTGAAGCTTTCTTT.

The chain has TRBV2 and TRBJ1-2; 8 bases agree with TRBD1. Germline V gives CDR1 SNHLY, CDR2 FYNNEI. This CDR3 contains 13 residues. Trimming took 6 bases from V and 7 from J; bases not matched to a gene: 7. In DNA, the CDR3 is TGTGCCAGCAGCTCCCAGGGGGCCGGTGGCTACACCTTC. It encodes CASSSQGAGGYTF.

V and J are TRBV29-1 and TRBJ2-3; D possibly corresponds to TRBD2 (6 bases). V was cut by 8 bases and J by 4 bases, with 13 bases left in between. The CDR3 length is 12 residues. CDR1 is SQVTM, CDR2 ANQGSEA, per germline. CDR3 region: CSLVGEADTQYF. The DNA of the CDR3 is TGCAGCCTCGTGGGGGAGGCAGATACGCAGTATTTT.

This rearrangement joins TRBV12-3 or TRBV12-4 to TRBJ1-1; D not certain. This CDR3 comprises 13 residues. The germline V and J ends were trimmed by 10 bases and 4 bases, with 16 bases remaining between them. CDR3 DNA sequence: TGTGCCACCGACTCGGTGGGGAGCACTGAAGCTTTCTTT. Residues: CATDSVGSTEAFF.

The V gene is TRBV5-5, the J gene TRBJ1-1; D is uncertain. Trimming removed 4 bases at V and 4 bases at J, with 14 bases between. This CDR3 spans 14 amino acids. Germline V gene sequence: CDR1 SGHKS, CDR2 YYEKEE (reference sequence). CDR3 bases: TGTGCCAGCAGCCCTCCGCCAGAGCTCACTGAAGCTTTCTTT. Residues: CASSPPPELTEAFF.